These 7 T cell receptor beta chains came from one sample sequenced in a study of CD4+ T cells in melanoma. Repertoires were generated with immunoSEQ multiplex PCR, while TCRdb's copy carries only in-frame clones and drops some. Among some 9,100 clones listed, approximately 69% were seen once. Specimen: peripheral blood. The source is a human donor with melanoma.

The chain combines TRBV5-8 with TRBJ2-5, with 7 bases that match TRBD1. Germline CDR1 is SGHTS and CDR2 is YDEGEE. The CDR3 spans 14 residues. With 0 bases clipped from V and 4 bases from J, the junction kept 3 bases outside the gene matches. The chain's CDR3 is CASSLGTGVETQYF. CDR3 nucleotide sequence: TGTGCCAGCAGCTTGGGCACAGGGGTAGAGACCCAGTACTTC.

This clone is categorized as medium-sized. Mismatch with germline at one junction end may stem from a read error. The CDR3 coding sequence is TGTGCTAGCAGCTTAGCCACGGGACCCGGGGAGCTGTTTTTT. Protein product: CASSLATGPGELFF. The chain joins TRBV7-7 to TRBJ2-2; D may correspond to TRBD1 or TRBD2 (5 bases each). The CDR3 spans 14 residues. Germline V lookup: CDR1 SSHAT, CDR2 FNYEAQ (reference sequence). The full variable domain, with the rest looked up from reference TRBV7-7 and TRBJ2-2, is GAGVSQSPRYKVTKRGQDVTLRCDPISSHATLYWYQQALGQGPEFLTYFNYEAQPDKSGLPSDRFSAERPEGSISTLTIQRTEQRDSAMYRCASSLATGPGELFFGEGSRLTVL.

J is TRBJ1-5 and V is TRBV4-2; tentative D call: TRBD1 (5 bases). V shed 6 bases and J shed 5 bases, with 11 bases lying between them. Looked up from germline, CDR1 is LGHNA and CDR2 is YNFKEQ. CDR3 length equals 13 residues. The CDR3 spells CASRLRGDQPQHF. CDR3 DNA sequence: TGTGCCAGCAGGCTGAGGGGAGATCAGCCCCAGCATTTT.

The chain has TRBV14 and TRBJ2-7; the D gene is possibly TRBD2 (6 bases). The CDR3 is 17 residues long. Looked up from germline, CDR1 is SGHDN and CDR2 is FVKESK. V was cut by 0 bases and J by 0 bases, with 15 bases left in between. Here the CDR3 reads CASSQDPGGVSSYEQYF. The CDR3 nucleotides are TGTGCCAGCAGCCAAGATCCGGGCGGGGTGAGCTCCTACGAGCAGTACTTC.

This clone was seen a few times. The gene calls are TRBV28 and TRBJ2-1; D might be TRBD1 (6 bases). Germline CDR1 and CDR2: MDHEN and SYDVKM. Trimming took off 4 bases at V and 6 bases at J, with 19 bases between the two ends. This CDR3 is built from 16 residues. The CDR3 bases are TGTGCCAGCAGTTCAATTGGACAGTCGGGATTCAATGAGCAGTTCTTC. Translation gives CASSSIGQSGFNEQFF.

The rearrangement uses TRBV5-3 and TRBJ1-1; D not resolved. TRBV5-3 is marked as an open reading frame, function uncertain. Trimming cost V 4 bases and J 3 bases, with 16 bases left between them. CDR3 length equals 15 residues. This chain's CDR3 is CARSRLGPFYTEAFF. The CDR3 nucleotides are TGTGCCAGAAGCCGGCTAGGGCCTTTTTACACTGAAGCTTTCTTT.

This clone was seen a single time. The chain couples TRBV6-6 to TRBJ2-4, with D perhaps assigned TRBD1 or TRBD2 (5 bases each). Germline CDR1 reads MNHNY; CDR2 reads SVGAGI (reference sequence). Trimming took off 5 bases at V and 0 bases at J, with 8 bases between the two ends. This CDR3 has 14 amino acids. The CDR3 is CASSGGTAKNIQYF. CDR3 nucleotides: TGTGCCAGCAGTGGGGGTACAGCCAAAAACATTCAGTACTTC.